The entry below describes one T cell receptor (beta chain). Libraries were prepared by immunoSEQ multiplex PCR; TCRdb keeps only in-frame clonotypes and omits some of them. This table holds more than 2 million clones, more than 90% found once. These data come from a study of shared clonotypes between healthy human individuals. Turning to the study itself: Each donor's CD4 naive and CD4 memory cells filled three plates apiece, CD8 naive two, and CD8 memory one.

CDR1 is GTSNPN and CDR2 is SVGIG in the germline V gene (reference sequence). This CDR3 has 13 residues. The V end was cut by 3 bases, the J end by 2 bases, with 8 bases between. The chain has TRBV30 and TRBJ1-5; maybe TRBD1 (6 bases). What was sequenced was naive CD4+ T cells sorted from blood. The subset is: CD45RA+ positively selected. The TCR sequence derives from a man between 18 and 35 years old in good health. The CDR3 spells CAWRAGGNQPQHF. In DNA, the CDR3 is TGTGCCTGGAGGGCAGGGGGCAATCAGCCCCAGCATTTT.